The 32 T cell receptor beta chains below all came from one sample that was sequenced in a study of T cell repertoires in cytomegalovirus infection. From the reads, TCRdb called clonotypes with MiXCR, one entry per CDR3 protein. The table records 500,000 to 600,000 distinct CDR3 sequences, approximately 17% of them present only once. Material for sequencing was CD8+ T cells from PBMCs. Every receptor here comes from a human donor in good health (CMV status not recorded). Some clones in this sample may be carry-over from other donors' samples.

In this sample, this clonotype turned up many times. The chain combines TRBV6-1 with TRBJ2-3, with D perhaps assigned TRBD1 or TRBD2 (5 bases each). Trimming shortened V by 0 bases and J by 0 bases, and 7 bases separated the two germline ends. This CDR3 is 15 amino acids long. Germline lookup yields CDR1 MNHNS and CDR2 SASEGT. The DNA for the CDR3 is TGTGCCAGCAGTGAAGCCCGGGACAGCACAGATACGCAGTATTTT. This translates into CASSEARDSTDTQYF.

This CDR3 is CASSYTQGAGDTQYF. DNA for the CDR3: TGTGCCAGCAGTTACACACAGGGGGCCGGCGATACGCAGTATTTT. The rearrangement links TRBV6-5 to TRBJ2-3; 9 bases agree with TRBD1. This CDR3 has 15 amino acids. V was clipped by 2 bases and J by 6 bases; unmatched bases: 6. Germline assignment: CDR1 MNHEY and CDR2 SVGAGI.

This clonotype has just a few counts. The chain recombines TRBV5-1 with TRBJ2-2; 7 nucleotides agree with TRBD2. The germline CDR1 and CDR2 sequences are SGHRS and YFSETQ. The CDR3 loop spans 17 amino acids. Trimming cost V 8 bases and J 1 base; bases outside gene matches: 14. Written as DNA, the CDR3 is TGCGCCAGAAACCTTACTTTGGGAGGGGAGAACACCGGGGAGCTGTTTTTT. Residues: CARNLTLGGENTGELFF.

A note on this clonotype: A much bigger clone sits one base away, suggesting this may be a read error. The V gene is TRBV27, the J gene TRBJ1-1; D gene unclear. Trimming took 5 bases from V and 1 from J, leaving 14 bases between them. This CDR3 contains 15 residues. Germline V gene sequence: CDR1 MNHEY, CDR2 SMNVEV (reference sequence). The CDR3 nucleotides are TGTGCCAGCAGTCCCCCGTGGGGAGAGAACACTGAAGCTTTCTTT. It is translated as CASSPPWGENTEAFF.

This clonotype was counted many times. The chain carries TRBV7-9 and TRBJ2-7; D is uncertain. The V end was cut by 10 bases, the J end by 4 bases, with 11 bases between. The CDR3 extends over 11 amino acids. Germline-derived CDR1 and CDR2 are SEHNR and FQNEAQ (reference sequence). CDR3 bases: TGTGCCACCGAGTCCGGATACGAGCAGTACTTC. It yields the protein CATESGYEQYF. Based on the CDR3 plus reference TRBV7-9 and TRBJ2-7, the full variable domain is DTGVSQNPRHKITKRGQNVTFRCDPISEHNRLYWYRQTLGQGPEFLTYFQNEAQLEKSRLLSDRFSAERPKGSFSTLEIQRTEQGDSAMYLCATESGYEQYFGPGTRLTVT.

The sample holds a few counts of this clonotype. V and J are TRBV3-1 and TRBJ1-5; D is unresolved. Per the germline V gene, CDR1 is LGHDT and CDR2 is YNNKEL (reference sequence). CDR3 length: 15 residues. V dropped 0 bases and J dropped 0 bases, with 6 bases sitting between them. CDR3 residues: CASSQEQYSNQPQHF. The CDR3 nucleotides are TGTGCCAGCAGCCAAGAACAGTATAGCAATCAGCCCCAGCATTTT.

The V call is TRBV10-2, the J call TRBJ1-1; the D is unclear. The V gene lost 2 bases and the J gene lost 8 bases, with 9 bases spanning the gap. This CDR3 region has 12 residues. Germline-derived CDR1 and CDR2 are WSHSY and SAAADI. Here the CDR3 reads CASSEAVAEAFF. The CDR3 DNA is TGCGCCAGCAGTGAGGCAGTCGCGGAAGCTTTCTTT.

Comment on this clonotype: A much larger clone lies a single base off, so this may be a read error. The chain recombines TRBV7-2 with TRBJ1-5; maybe TRBD1 (5 bases). The CDR3 contains 16 residues. Trimming stripped 4 bases from V and 5 bases from J, with 18 bases between. Per the germline V gene, CDR1 is SGHTA and CDR2 is FQGNSA. CDR3 in amino acids: CASSSLYYNRHQPQHF. DNA of the CDR3: TGTGCCAGCAGCTCCCTATATTACAACAGGCATCAGCCCCAGCATTTT.

V usage is TRBV13 and J usage is TRBJ2-5, with 8 bases that match TRBD1. With V trimmed by 5 bases and J by 6 bases, 11 bases remained unmatched. CDR3 length: 15 amino acids. Per germline, CDR1 PRHDT and CDR2 FYEKMQ (reference sequence). In DNA form, the CDR3 reads TGTGCCAGCAGCCCTGGGGCAGGGGGCGGCCAGACCCAGTACTTC. Translated, it gives CASSPGAGGGQTQYF.

This clonotype was found a few times. V is TRBV27 and J is TRBJ2-1; 7 bases are shared with TRBD2. Germline lookup yields CDR1 MNHEY and CDR2 SMNVEV (reference sequence). CDR3 length: 15 amino acids. V dropped 3 bases and J dropped 9; count of bases not matched to a gene: 11. The CDR3 is CASSLAGVGIREQFF. In nucleotides, the CDR3 is TGTGCCAGCAGTTTGGCGGGAGTGGGCATCCGTGAGCAGTTCTTC.

This clonotype showed up just a few times. The chain joins TRBV7-9 to TRBJ2-7, with D maybe TRBD2 (7 bases). The length of the CDR3 is 15 residues. The V end was cut by 4 bases, the J end by 7 bases, with 20 bases between. In germline, CDR1 is SEHNR, CDR2 FQNEAQ (reference sequence). This CDR3 reads CASSSAQGGVGEQYF. For the CDR3, the DNA is TGTGCCAGCAGCTCCGCCCAAGGGGGGGTCGGGGAGCAGTACTTC.

This clonotype was counted only a few times. V usage is TRBV5-8 and J usage is TRBJ1-2, with D maybe TRBD1 (5 bases). Germline CDR1 reads SGHTS; CDR2 reads YDEGEE. Between the trimmed V and J ends, which lost 6 bases and 5 bases, there was a span of 20 bases. The CDR3 has 15 residues. The CDR3 DNA reads as TGTGCCAGCACCCCCCTGTGGGGCGGACTTTATGGCTACACCTTC. Its protein product is CASTPLWGGLYGYTF.

CDR3 sequence reads: CATLQGADRPGELFF. CDR3 bases: TGTGCCACCCTACAGGGGGCTGATCGTCCCGGGGAGCTGTTTTTT. The J gene is TRBJ2-2, the V gene TRBV2, with 9 bases aligning to TRBD1. This CDR3 is 15 amino acids long. Per the germline V gene, CDR1 is SNHLY and CDR2 is FYNNEI. V gave up 10 bases and J gave up 6 bases; unmatched junction bases: 12. Based on the CDR3 plus reference TRBV2 and TRBJ2-2, the full variable domain is EPEVTQTPSHQVTQMGQEVILRCVPISNHLYFYWYRQILGQKVEFLVSFYNNEISEKSEIFDDQFSVERPDGSNFTLKIRSTKLEDSAMYFCATLQGADRPGELFFGEGSRLTVL.

The table lists this clonotype with many counts. This chain links TRBV7-9 with TRBJ2-2; the match to TRBD2 covers 12 bases. V dropped 5 bases and J dropped 2; count of bases not matched to a gene: 9. The CDR3 has 18 residues. The germline CDR1 and CDR2 sequences are SEHNR and FQNEAQ (reference sequence). CDR3 in amino acids: CASSPPTSGGPNTGELFF. Written as DNA, the CDR3 is TGTGCCAGCAGCCCTCCGACTAGCGGGGGCCCAAACACCGGGGAGCTGTTTTTT.

This clonotype was counted many times. The V and J genes are TRBV12-3 or TRBV12-4 and TRBJ2-3; 10 nucleotides agree with TRBD2. V trimming: 5 bases; J trimming: 2 bases; junction bases outside the gene matches: 7. There are 16 residues in the CDR3. The CDR3 nucleotides read TGTGCCAGCAGTGAAAGCGGGGGGGCTTACACAGATACGCAGTATTTT. Residues: CASSESGGAYTDTQYF.

The rearrangement links TRBV12-5 to TRBJ2-7, with TRBD2 identical over 13 bases. Looked up from germline, CDR1 is LGHNT and CDR2 is FRNRAP. The CDR3 loop spans 17 amino acids. V was clipped by 0 bases and J by 9 bases; unmatched bases: 11. The CDR3 is CASGLVPPTSGGSGQYF. As DNA, the CDR3 is TGTGCTAGTGGTTTGGTACCCCCGACTAGCGGGGGGTCTGGGCAGTACTTC. The whole variable domain, remainder taken from reference TRBV12-5 and TRBJ2-7, is DARVTQTPRHKVTEMGQEVTMRCQPILGHNTVFWYRQTMMQGLELLAYFRNRAPLDDSGMPKDRFSAEMPDATLATLKIQPSEPRDSAVYFCASGLVPPTSGGSGQYFGPGTRLTVT.

There are many counts of this clonotype. J is TRBJ2-7 and V is TRBV11-2; 13 nucleotides match TRBD2. Germline V lookup: CDR1 SGHAT, CDR2 FQNNGV. This CDR3 contains 18 residues. Trimming removed 4 bases from V and 2 bases from J; junction bases left unmatched: 11. This CDR3 is CASSSLRRTSGGPYEQYF. The CDR3 DNA sequence: TGTGCCAGCAGCTCCTTGAGACGGACTAGCGGGGGCCCCTACGAGCAGTACTTC.

This clonotype came up a few times. The chain combines TRBV9 with TRBJ2-1, with D perhaps matching TRBD2 (5 bases). The CDR3 contains 16 residues. Trimming removed 1 base from V and 4 bases from J, with 15 bases in between. CDR1 and CDR2 (germline): SGDLS, YYNGEE. In DNA, the CDR3 is TGTGCCAGCAGCGTAAGGCCGGGATACGGGTACAATGAGCAGTTCTTC. It codes for CASSVRPGYGYNEQFF.

This clonotype was detected a few times. The rearrangement joins TRBV27 to TRBJ1-1; tentatively, D is TRBD1 (5 bases). V gave up 6 bases and J gave up 9 bases, with 20 bases separating them. The CDR3 contains 14 residues. From germline, CDR1 is MNHEY and CDR2 SMNVEV (reference sequence). This CDR3 reads CASSPSGPRRKAFF. CDR3 nucleotides: TGTGCCAGCAGCCCCTCGGGACCACGGAGGAAAGCTTTCTTT.

This clonotype was seen once. One end of the junction is discordant with germline, which a read error may explain. J is TRBJ2-2 and V is TRBV30, with 11 positions matching TRBD2. The CDR3 extends over 16 amino acids. CDR1 is GTSNPN and CDR2 is SVGIG in the germline V gene (reference sequence). This CDR3 is CAWSGLAGRNIGELFF. CDR3 nucleotides: TGTGCCTGGAGTGGACTAGCGGGGCGGAACATCGGGGAGCTGTTTTTT. The full variable domain, with the rest looked up from reference TRBV30 and TRBJ2-2, is SQTIHQWPATLVQPVGSPLSLECTVEGTSNPNLYWYRQAAGRGLQLLFYSVGIGQISSEVPQNLSASRPQDRQFILSSKKLLLSDSGFYLCAWSGLAGRNIGELFFGEGSRLTVL.

The chain joins TRBV29-1 to TRBJ2-7; D unclear. The CDR3 runs 14 residues. Looked up from germline, CDR1 is SQVTM and CDR2 is ANQGSEA. Trimming shortened V by 5 bases and J by 0 bases, and 14 bases separated the two germline ends. CDR3 region: CSVLYRVGSYEQYF. CDR3 DNA: TGCAGCGTTTTATATCGGGTTGGCTCCTACGAGCAGTACTTC.

Of note for this clonotype: This may stem from a read error, because a much larger clone lies one nucleotide away. The chain employs TRBV6-6 and TRBJ2-3; 7 positions agree with TRBD1. This CDR3 is built from 16 residues. Germline V gene sequence: CDR1 MNHNY, CDR2 SVGAGI (reference sequence). The CDR3 nucleotides are TGTGCCAGCAGTTACCCGGGGACAGTTAGCACAGATACGCAGTCTTTT. Translating gives CASSYPGTVSTDTQSF.

This clonotype was detected ten times or more. The V call is TRBV7-3, the J call TRBJ1-1; 11 nucleotides align to TRBD1. V lost 5 bases and J lost 4; bases outside the gene matches: 3. CDR3 length: 14 amino acids. CDR1 is SGHTA, CDR2 FQGTGA, per germline. The DNA of the CDR3 is TGTGCCAGCAGCACCGGGACAGGGGGCACTGAAGCTTTCTTT. Its translation is CASSTGTGGTEAFF.

As regards this clonotype: Since a much larger clone is just one base distant, this may be a read error. V usage is TRBV27 and J usage is TRBJ1-5; no firm D call. The CDR3 has 14 residues. Between the trimmed V and J ends, which lost 5 bases and 4 bases, there was a span of 12 bases. Germline CDR1 MNHEY, CDR2 SMNVEV (reference sequence). The CDR3 DNA reads as TGTGCCAGCAGTGAGGACGGTAGAAATCAGCCCCAGCATTTT. This translates into CASSEDGRNQPQHF.

V is TRBV12-5 and J is TRBJ1-6; a possible D gene is TRBD1 (5 bases). CDR3 length equals 20 residues. Germline V lookup: CDR1 LGHNT, CDR2 FRNRAP. V shed 0 bases and J shed 9 bases, with 27 bases lying between them. Written as DNA, the CDR3 is TGTGCTAGTGGTTTGGTACTTTTGGTGGGCAACCATGCAAGGGGTTCACCCCTCCACTTT. It translates to CASGLVLLVGNHARGSPLHF. Complete variable domain (other parts from reference TRBV12-5 and TRBJ1-6): DARVTQTPRHKVTEMGQEVTMRCQPILGHNTVFWYRQTMMQGLELLAYFRNRAPLDDSGMPKDRFSAEMPDATLATLKIQPSEPRDSAVYFCASGLVLLVGNHARGSPLHFGNGTRLTVT.

There are many counts of this clonotype. The rearrangement uses TRBV7-6 and TRBJ2-7; 8 positions match TRBD1. The V and J ends lost 5 bases and 2 bases, in that order; junction bases with no gene match: 5. The CDR3 is 14 amino acids. The germline gives CDR1 SGHVS, CDR2 FNYEAQ. CDR3 region: CASSQAGQAYEQYF. CDR3 nucleotide sequence: TGTGCCAGCAGCCAGGCGGGACAGGCCTACGAGCAGTACTTC.

In its sample, this clonotype was seen a few times. The chain recombines TRBV19 with TRBJ2-7, with 8 nucleotides matching TRBD1. This CDR3 is built from 15 residues. Germline-derived CDR1 and CDR2 are LNHDA and SQIVND (reference sequence). The V and J ends lost 10 bases and 6 bases, in that order; junction bases with no gene match: 17. In DNA, the CDR3 is TGTGCCACAAGAAGCGGACAGGGTTTGTTACGCGAGCAGTACTTC. Translating gives CATRSGQGLLREQYF. The full variable domain, its missing parts supplied by reference TRBV19 and TRBJ2-7, is DGGITQSPKYLFRKEGQNVTLSCEQNLNHDAMYWYRQDPGQGLRLIYYSQIVNDFQKGDIAEGYSVSREKKESFPLTVTSAQKNPTAFYLCATRSGQGLLREQYFGPGTRLTVT.

This clonotype was observed at least ten times. This chain joins TRBV12-3 or TRBV12-4 and TRBJ1-1; possibly TRBD1 for D (5 bases). The CDR3 is made up of 13 amino acids. Between the trimmed V and J ends, which lost 8 bases and 2 bases, there was a span of 12 bases. The CDR3 DNA follows: TGTGCCAGCCACCCGACAGATAACACTGAAGCTTTCTTT. Residues: CASHPTDNTEAFF.

As for this clonotype: The junction and the germline gene differ at one end; a read error may be behind it. The rearrangement links TRBV6-8 to TRBJ2-7; D unclear. CDR3 length: 14 residues. Germline CDR1 MNHGY, CDR2 SAAAGT. DNA for the CDR3: TGTCCCAGCAGTTACGCATCCTATTTATACGAGCAGTACTTC. It translates to CPSSYASYLYEQYF.

The chain combines TRBV6-5 with TRBJ2-2; a possible D gene is TRBD2 (5 bases). The V end was cut by 0 bases, the J end by 2 bases, with 13 bases between. Germline V gene data show CDR1 as MNHEY and CDR2 as SVGAGI. The CDR3 runs to 17 residues. CDR3 coding DNA: TGTGCCAGCAGTTACTCGGTGGGAGAGATAAACACCGGGGAGCTGTTTTTT. Its protein is CASSYSVGEINTGELFF.

This clonotype was seen repeatedly, ten times or more. This chain links TRBV4-1 with TRBJ1-1; possible D gene TRBD1, 6 bases. V gave up 2 bases and J gave up 5 bases, with 12 bases separating them. CDR1 is MGHRA and CDR2 is YSYEKL in the germline V gene. The CDR3 is 14 amino acids. CDR3 sequence: CASSQTRGGTEAFF. CDR3 DNA sequence: TGCGCCAGCAGCCAAACCAGAGGGGGTACTGAAGCTTTCTTT.

This rearrangement joins TRBV4-1 to TRBJ2-7; D remains ambiguous. CDR3 length equals 14 residues. Germline CDR1 reads MGHRA; CDR2 reads YSYEKL. Trimming took off 0 bases at V and 5 bases at J, with 11 bases between the two ends. The CDR3 coding sequence is TGCGCCAGCAGCCAAGAGCGGTCCGCGGACGAGCAGTACTTC. It is translated as CASSQERSADEQYF.